The 26 T cell receptor beta chains below all came from one sample that was sequenced in a study of shared clonotypes between healthy human individuals. Produced via immunoSEQ multiplex PCR; TCRdb's table is partial and in-frame only. The table has roughly 1 million clones, around 78% seen once. Sequencing used memory CD4+ T cells from PBMCs. Regarding subset: CD45RA-negative fraction. These receptors were taken from a man younger than 35 in good health. Some clones in this sample may be carry-over from other donors' samples.

The chain's CDR3 is CASTPDRGNYGYTF. The CDR3 DNA reads as TGTGCCAGTACTCCCGACCGGGGGAACTATGGCTACACCTTC. The rearrangement links TRBV19 to TRBJ1-2; D is perhaps TRBD1 (5 bases). The CDR3 contains 14 residues. Germline V lookup: CDR1 LNHDA, CDR2 SQIVND (reference sequence). V was cut by 7 bases and J by 2 bases, with 14 bases left in between.

The rearrangement joins TRBV6-6 to TRBJ1-1, with 8 bases aligning to TRBD1. The V and J ends lost 11 bases and 0 bases, in that order; junction bases with no gene match: 11. CDR3 length: 15 amino acids. Germline V gene sequence: CDR1 MNHNY, CDR2 SVGAGI (reference sequence). CDR3: CAGSRGRGLNTEAFF. The CDR3 DNA is TGTGCCGGCTCCAGGGGCAGGGGGCTGAACACTGAAGCTTTCTTT.

V usage is TRBV5-6 and J usage is TRBJ2-7, with D tentatively TRBD1 (5 bases). The germline V and J ends were trimmed by 0 bases and 2 bases, with 9 bases remaining between them. Per germline, CDR1 SGHDT and CDR2 YYEEEE. The CDR3 covers 14 residues. CDR3 loop: CASSLEGATYEQYF. CDR3 coding DNA: TGTGCCAGCAGCTTGGAAGGGGCTACCTACGAGCAGTACTTC.

The chain links TRBV5-5 to TRBJ2-1, with 9 bases identical to TRBD2. The germline gives CDR1 SGHKS, CDR2 YYEKEE (reference sequence). The CDR3 totals 16 residues. After removal of 6 bases from V and 10 bases from J, the junction contained 17 bases not matched to a gene. The CDR3 DNA is TGTGCCAGCAACCCACTTCCGACTAGCGGAAAGCGGGAGCAGTTCTTC. It translates to CASNPLPTSGKREQFF.

This clone was observed a handful of times. V is TRBV5-4 and J is TRBJ1-1, with a weak D call TRBD1 (5 bases). The CDR3 contains 13 residues. Germline CDR1 and CDR2: SGHNT and YYREEE (reference sequence). Trimming shortened V by 5 bases and J by 1 base, and 9 bases separated the two germline ends. CDR3 coding DNA: TGTGCCAGCAGGGACACGGGGAACACTGAAGCTTTCTTT. Translated: CASRDTGNTEAFF.

The gene calls are TRBV4-3 and TRBJ1-2; TRBD1 matches at 10 bases. Per the germline V gene, CDR1 is LGHNA and CDR2 is YSLEER. The CDR3 has 15 amino acids. V trimming: 4 bases; J trimming: 8 bases; junction bases outside the gene matches: 10. CDR3 region: CASSLLPGQGFGYTF. CDR3 DNA sequence: TGCGCCAGCAGCCTACTTCCGGGACAGGGGTTCGGCTACACCTTC.

This sequence joins TRBV30 and TRBJ1-4; the D gene is possibly TRBD1 (5 bases). CDR1 GTSNPN and CDR2 SVGIG come from the germline V gene (reference sequence). This CDR3 has 14 amino acids. Trimming left V 4 bases short and J 8 bases short, with 17 bases between. CDR3 nucleotides: TGTGCCTGGATGCCCGGGGGTGAAGACGAAAAACTGTTTTTT. Residues: CAWMPGGEDEKLFF.

This clone was counted between two and nine times. The rearrangement uses TRBV7-2 and TRBJ2-3, with TRBD2 matching 7 bases. CDR1 is SGHTA and CDR2 is FQGNSA in the germline V gene. V gave up 4 bases and J gave up 4 bases; unmatched junction bases: 11. The CDR3 runs to 16 residues. CDR3 sequence reads: CASSSSGAGPPDTQYF. The CDR3 nucleotides are TGTGCCAGCAGCTCCAGCGGGGCGGGGCCGCCAGATACGCAGTATTTT.

Of note for this clone: A much bigger clone sits one base away, suggesting this may be a read error. The chain recombines TRBV7-3 with TRBJ2-7; 10 bases agree with TRBD1. Germline trimming cut 2 bases from V and 3 bases from J; bases unmatched to any gene: 1. The CDR3 runs 14 residues. CDR1 SGHTA and CDR2 FQGTGA come from the germline V gene. The CDR3 is CASSLRDRGYEQYF. The CDR3 DNA sequence: TGTGCCAGCAGCTTACGGGACAGGGGCTACGAGCAGTACTTC.

This chain uses TRBV29-1 with TRBJ2-7, with D uncertain. The CDR3 has 11 residues. Germline-derived CDR1 and CDR2 are SQVTM and ANQGSEA. V was trimmed by 7 bases and J by 0 bases, leaving 7 bases between them. The CDR3 region has the DNA TGCAGCGGAGCTGACTCCTACGAGCAGTACTTC. Amino acid sequence: CSGADSYEQYF.

This clone came up once. The chain couples TRBV6-5 to TRBJ2-7; TRBD1 matches at 10 bases. This CDR3 is 15 amino acids long. V trimming: 1 base; J trimming: 2 bases; junction bases outside the gene matches: 2. Germline assignment: CDR1 MNHEY and CDR2 SVGAGI. The CDR3 coding sequence is TGTGCCAGCAGTTACTGGGGACAGGGGACCTACGAGCAGTACTTC. Encoded protein: CASSYWGQGTYEQYF.

V and J are TRBV2 and TRBJ2-6; 8 bases align to TRBD2. The CDR3 totals 17 residues. V lost 6 bases to trimming and J lost 2 bases; unmatched junction nucleotides: 9. Germline loops: CDR1 SNHLY, CDR2 FYNNEI. The CDR3 region has the DNA TGTGCCAGCAGCGGGGGGGGCCCCAGGGCTGGGGCCAACGTCCTGACTTTC. It codes for CASSGGGPRAGANVLTF.

This chain links TRBV25-1 with TRBJ2-1, with D tentatively TRBD2 (6 bases). V dropped 6 bases and J dropped 4 bases, with 13 bases sitting between them. Per germline, CDR1 MGHDK and CDR2 SYGVNS. This CDR3 has 14 amino acids. The DNA for the CDR3 is TGTGCCAGCAGCCCGGGGGAGCGATACAATGAGCAGTTCTTC. Amino acid sequence: CASSPGERYNEQFF.

V and J are TRBV7-2 and TRBJ2-3; 8 positions match TRBD2. The junction had 12 bases not matched to a gene; V was cut back by 5 bases and J by 2 bases. This CDR3 is 17 amino acids long. Germline V gives CDR1 SGHTA, CDR2 FQGNSA. The CDR3 DNA sequence: TGTGCCAGCAGCGGAACCGGGACTAGTCGACCCACAGATACGCAGTATTTT. This encodes CASSGTGTSRPTDTQYF.

Only one count was recorded for this clone. This chain joins TRBV7-9 and TRBJ1-4, with 9 bases that match TRBD1. This CDR3 comprises 15 residues. Per the germline V gene, CDR1 is SEHNR and CDR2 is FQNEAQ (reference sequence). Trimming at V came to 7 bases and at J to 5 bases, leaving 8 bases not matched to a gene. The CDR3 DNA is TGTGCCAGCATCAAACAGGGGGCGCAGAATGAAAAACTGTTTTTT. It translates to CASIKQGAQNEKLFF.

This chain uses TRBV30 with TRBJ2-3; D unclear. The V gene lost 0 bases and the J gene lost 5 bases, with 9 bases spanning the gap. Per the germline V gene, CDR1 is GTSNPN and CDR2 is SVGIG (reference sequence). This CDR3 has 13 amino acids. The CDR3 DNA follows: TGTGCCTGGAGTGTGTTGGTAAAAGATACGCAGTATTTT. Protein sequence: CAWSVLVKDTQYF.

This sequence joins TRBV4-3 and TRBJ2-3, with a weak D call TRBD1 (6 bases). V lost 3 bases to trimming and J lost 2 bases, with 12 bases between them. CDR1 is LGHNA and CDR2 is YSLEER in the germline V gene. The CDR3 totals 15 residues. The CDR3 nucleotides are TGCGCCAGCAGCCATTTGGGACATATCACAGATACGCAGTATTTT. Protein: CASSHLGHITDTQYF.

V is TRBV7-3 and J is TRBJ2-1, with D possibly being TRBD2 (5 bases). This CDR3 has 13 amino acids. V lost 2 bases and J lost 7, with 9 bases in between. The germline V gene encodes CDR1 SGHTA and CDR2 FQGTGA. CDR3 coding DNA: TGTGCCAGCAGCTTACGGCCGGGAAATGAGCAGTTCTTC. As protein: CASSLRPGNEQFF.

V gene TRBV9 combines with J gene TRBJ2-1; D remains unclear. The CDR3 has 14 residues. Between the trimmed V and J ends, which lost 3 bases and 1 base, there was a span of 8 bases. Germline V CDR1 and CDR2: SGDLS, YYNGEE. As DNA, the CDR3 is TGTGCCAGCAGCGCCCTTGGGTCCTACAATGAGCAGTTCTTC. This codes for CASSALGSYNEQFF.

This sequence joins TRBV5-1 and TRBJ2-5, with D possibly matching TRBD1 (7 bases). The CDR3 sequence is 12 residues long. From germline, CDR1 is SGHRS and CDR2 YFSETQ. The V end lost 7 bases, the J end lost 2 bases, and 9 bases lay between the germline ends. CDR3 sequence reads: CASAGQQETQYF. CDR3 bases: TGCGCCAGCGCGGGACAGCAAGAGACCCAGTACTTC.

This chain uses TRBV11-1 with TRBJ2-3; 7 bases line up with TRBD2. Looked up from germline, CDR1 is SGHAT and CDR2 is FQDESV (reference sequence). CDR3 length: 17 amino acids. Trimming cost V 5 bases and J 0 bases; bases outside gene matches: 11. The CDR3 reads CASSHLGSSGSTDTQYF. The CDR3 bases are TGTGCCAGCAGCCACCTGGGGAGTAGCGGGAGCACAGATACGCAGTATTTT. Combining the CDR3 with reference TRBV11-1 and TRBJ2-3 gives the whole variable domain EAEVAQSPRYKITEKSQAVAFWCDPISGHATLYWYRQILGQGPELLVQFQDESVVDDSQLPKDRFSAERLKGVDSTLKIQPAELGDSAMYLCASSHLGSSGSTDTQYFGPGTRLTVL.

The chain joins TRBV28 to TRBJ2-1, with TRBD2 identical over 7 bases. J gave up 9 bases and V 6 bases, and 14 bases lay outside the gene matches. This CDR3 region has 15 residues. The germline V gene encodes CDR1 MDHEN and CDR2 SYDVKM. The CDR3 spells CASRDPGAGVGEQFF. The CDR3 nucleotides read TGTGCCAGCAGAGACCCTGGGGCGGGAGTGGGTGAGCAGTTCTTC. Full variable domain (outside the CDR3, taken from reference TRBV28 and TRBJ2-1): DVKVTQSSRYLVKRTGEKVFLECVQDMDHENMFWYRQDPGLGLRLIYFSYDVKMKEKGDIPEGYSVSREKKERFSLILESASTNQTSMYLCASRDPGAGVGEQFFGPGTRLTVL.

This clone appeared many times. The chain recombines TRBV21-1 with TRBJ2-7; the table assigns TRBD1, which was not confirmed against the DNA. TRBV21-1 is a known pseudogene. The CDR3 runs 19 residues. CDR3 bases: TGTGCCAGCAGCAAAGAGAAAAGGTCCCCGAGACAGGGGCCCTACGAGCAGTACTTC. Translating gives CASSKEKRSPRQGPYEQYF.

The chain uses TRBV9 and TRBJ2-6; TRBD2 matches 7 bases. The CDR3 contains 16 residues. CDR1 and CDR2 (germline): SGDLS, YYNGEE. Trimming removed 2 bases from V and 0 bases from J; junction bases left unmatched: 2. CDR3 DNA: TGTGCCAGCAGCGTGGGAGGGAGCTCTGGGGCCAACGTCCTGACTTTC. Amino acids: CASSVGGSSGANVLTF.

This clone occurred many times. Different DNA sequences within this sample yield the same CDR3. The V call is TRBV5-1, the J call TRBJ1-1, with a tentative D call TRBD1 (6 bases). Deletions cut 0 bases from V and 1 base from J, with 10 bases between. CDR1 and CDR2 (germline): SGHRS, YFSETQ. The CDR3 contains 15 residues. CDR3 region: CASSLVTGKNTEAFF. Here the CDR3 DNA reads TGCGCCAGCAGCTTGGTTACAGGGAAGAACACTGAAGCTTTCTTT.

This chain connects TRBV7-2 to TRBJ2-5; 7 bases are shared with TRBD1. CDR3 length equals 15 residues. J gave up 4 bases and V 4 bases, and 9 bases lay outside the gene matches. Germline loops: CDR1 SGHTA, CDR2 FQGNSA. The CDR3, as DNA: TGTGCCAGCAGCTCACAGGGGATTGCAGGAGAGACCCAGTACTTC. It specifies CASSSQGIAGETQYF. The whole variable domain, remainder taken from reference TRBV7-2 and TRBJ2-5, is GAGVSQSPSNKVTEKGKDVELRCDPISGHTALYWYRQSLGQGLEFLIYFQGNSAPDKSGLPSDRFSAERTGGSVSTLTIQRTQQEDSAVYLCASSSQGIAGETQYFGPGTRLLVL.